The 16 T cell receptor beta chains presented below share a single source sample, sequenced in a study of human T cells and chemical hapten exposure. Stated time point: patch test 1, 2 weeks after DPC sensitization. Described treatment: therapeutic diphenylcyclopropenone sensitization with weekly scalp DPC. TCRdb analysed the RACE reads with MiXCR anew, one entry per CDR3 protein. This sample has about 74,000 distinct CDR3 sequences; more than 30% occur once, and the top ten carry about 9%. The specimen comprised whole blood, sampled in connection with sensitization to the hapten diphenylcyclopropenone (DPC). These receptors all stem from a man aged 35 to 55 with alopecia areata. Some clones in this sample may be carry-over from other donors' samples.

Concerning this clonotype itself: Germline and junction disagree at one end, which may indicate a read error. This chain joins TRBV6-5 and TRBJ1-3; perhaps TRBD1 as D (6 bases). The CDR3 contains 14 residues. CDR1 MNHEY and CDR2 SVGAGI come from the germline V gene. This chain's CDR3 is CASSSGGSGNTVYF. The CDR3 DNA follows: TGTGCCAGCAGTTCCGGGGGCTCTGGAAACACCGTATATTTT.

The chain recombines TRBV20-1 with TRBJ2-3; 13 bases map to TRBD2. The CDR3 runs to 18 residues. CDR1 is DFQATT and CDR2 is SNEGSKA in the germline V gene (reference sequence). Trimming at V came to 0 bases and at J to 4 bases, leaving 10 bases not matched to a gene. The CDR3 region has the DNA TGCAGTGCTAGAGATGATACTAGCGGGAGGGCCCTCTCAGATACGCAGTATTTT. Translating it yields CSARDDTSGRALSDTQYF.

The chain carries TRBV28 and TRBJ1-5; D call uncertain. The CDR3 is 12 residues long. Trimming removed 2 bases from V and 6 bases from J, with 5 bases in between. The germline gives CDR1 MDHEN, CDR2 SYDVKM. CDR3 DNA: TGTGCCAGCAGTTTACTAATTCAGCCCCAGCATTTT. Residues: CASSLLIQPQHF.

This chain uses TRBV29-1 with TRBJ2-5; possible D gene TRBD1, 5 bases. V was pared by 4 bases and J by 4 bases, with 13 bases between. Germline-derived CDR1 and CDR2 are SQVTM and ANQGSEA. The CDR3 totals 13 residues. The CDR3 DNA follows: TGCAGCGTTGGGGGTACAGGTGGAGAGACCCAGTACTTC. It specifies CSVGGTGGETQYF.

This clonotype was seen only a few times. The chain combines TRBV5-1 with TRBJ1-1; 7 bases align to TRBD1. Germline V gene lookup returns CDR1 SGHRS and CDR2 YFSETQ. The J segment lost 0 bases and the V segment lost 6 bases, leaving 5 bases of the junction unmatched. This CDR3 spans 14 amino acids. CDR3 nucleotides: TGCGCCAGCACCCACGGGACAGTGAACACTGAAGCTTTCTTT. This sequence encodes CASTHGTVNTEAFF.

This clonotype was found many times. The rearrangement links TRBV20-1 to TRBJ2-7; 7 bases match TRBD1. Germline assignment: CDR1 DFQATT and CDR2 SNEGSKA (reference sequence). The V segment lost 3 bases and the J segment 0 bases; nucleotides outside the gene matches: 5. The CDR3 consists of 14 residues. CDR3 coding DNA: TGCAGTGCTAGCCCGACAGGGAACTCCTACGAGCAGTACTTC. This codes for CSASPTGNSYEQYF.

This clonotype was recorded many times. The V and J genes are TRBV18 and TRBJ2-2, with 10 positions matching TRBD2. This CDR3 is built from 17 residues. CDR1 is KGHSH and CDR2 is LQKENI in the germline V gene. V was pared by 5 bases and J by 6 bases, with 12 bases of the junction left unmatched. The DNA for the CDR3 is TGTGCCAGCTCATCGAAGGCCGCTAGCGGGAGACCCGGGGAGCTGTTTTTT. Translating it yields CASSSKAASGRPGELFF. Combining the CDR3 with reference TRBV18 and TRBJ2-2 gives the whole variable domain NAGVMQNPRHLVRRRGQEARLRCSPMKGHSHVYWYRQLPEEGLKFMVYLQKENIIDESGMPKERFSAEFPKEGPSILRIQQVVRGDSAAYFCASSSKAASGRPGELFFGEGSRLTVL.

This clonotype was recorded a few times. The genes are TRBV6-6 and TRBJ2-7; D not certain. The V and J ends lost 8 bases and 0 bases respectively, with 8 bases between them. Germline CDR1 is MNHNY and CDR2 is SVGAGI (reference sequence). This CDR3 region has 12 residues. The DNA of the CDR3 is TGTGCCAGCGCCCGGGTCTCCTACGAGCAGTACTTC. As protein: CASARVSYEQYF.

The chain recombines TRBV6-5 with TRBJ1-4; D ambiguous. The germline gives CDR1 MNHEY, CDR2 SVGAGI. V was clipped by 6 bases and J by 5 bases, with 10 bases between them. This CDR3 spans 13 amino acids. As DNA, the CDR3 is TGTGCCAGCAGGGCAGGCCTCAATGAAAAACTGTTTTTT. It codes for CASRAGLNEKLFF.

The gene calls are TRBV7-6 and TRBJ1-6; D not certain. The CDR3 is made up of 13 amino acids. In germline, CDR1 is SGHVS, CDR2 FNYEAQ. Trimming cost V 5 bases and J 8 bases, with 10 bases left between them. CDR3 in amino acids: CASSLSSDSPLHF. In DNA form, the CDR3 reads TGTGCCAGCAGCCTATCCTCGGATTCACCCCTCCACTTT.

V gene TRBV20-1 combines with J gene TRBJ1-5, with 9 bases that match TRBD1. Germline CDR1 DFQATT, CDR2 SNEGSKA (reference sequence). There are 16 residues in the CDR3. V lost 0 bases, J lost 5 bases, and 8 bases stayed unmatched. CDR3 residues: CSARDLPGQGDQPQHF. CDR3 coding DNA: TGCAGTGCTAGAGATCTTCCGGGACAGGGAGATCAGCCCCAGCATTTT.

The gene calls are TRBV12-3 or TRBV12-4 and TRBJ2-4, with TRBD2 matching over 9 bases. V lost 5 bases and J lost 0; bases outside the gene matches: 5. The CDR3 runs 16 residues. The CDR3: CASSKAGGLAKNIQYF. CDR3 DNA sequence: TGTGCCAGCAGTAAGGCGGGAGGGCTAGCCAAAAACATTCAGTACTTC.

This clonotype has a count of ten or more. The chain has TRBV28 and TRBJ2-7; TRBD1 matches 10 bases. Germline V gene sequence: CDR1 MDHEN, CDR2 SYDVKM. This CDR3 region has 15 residues. Germline trimming cut 5 bases from V and 3 bases from J; bases unmatched to any gene: 7. CDR3: CASSPHRTGGYEQYF. The CDR3 nucleotides read TGTGCCAGCAGTCCTCATCGGACAGGGGGCTACGAGCAGTACTTC.

This clonotype appeared a few times. CDR3 protein: CASSRGGARGTEAFF. CDR3 sequence (DNA): TGTGCCAGCAGCCGCGGAGGGGCCAGGGGCACTGAAGCTTTCTTT. The chain carries TRBV11-2 and TRBJ1-1, with D possibly being TRBD1 (6 bases). Germline V CDR1 and CDR2: SGHAT, FQNNGV. The length of the CDR3 is 15 residues. V was clipped by 5 bases and J by 4 bases, with 17 bases between them.

This clonotype has more than one count but fewer than ten. This chain's CDR3 is CASSYSPLGLAGGADTQYF. Here the CDR3 DNA reads TGTGCCAGCAGTTACTCGCCCCTCGGACTAGCGGGAGGGGCAGATACGCAGTATTTT. This chain joins TRBV6-2 or TRBV6-3 and TRBJ2-3; 15 bases match TRBD2. V shed 0 bases, J shed 4 bases, and the junction held 8 bases outside the gene matches. This CDR3 has 19 amino acids. Per germline, CDR1 MNHEY and CDR2 SVGEGT.

The chain has TRBV7-3 and TRBJ2-1, with TRBD2 identical over 8 bases. The J segment lost 6 bases and the V segment lost 2 bases, leaving 6 bases of the junction unmatched. Germline CDR1 and CDR2: SGHTA and FQGTGA. The CDR3 length is 15 residues. CDR3 nucleotides: TGTGCCAGCAGCTTAGAGCGGGAGAATAGCAATGAGCAGTTCTTC. It yields the protein CASSLERENSNEQFF.